A single TCR beta chain is shown here with its context. Its antigen remains unknown. The data are from a study of shared clonotypes between healthy human individuals. Study-level findings and limits: Investigators expected sequencing depth to affect clonotype sharing among donors. Rarefaction gave evidence that sorted-subset sequencing remained incomplete despite large depth.

The CDR3 extends over 13 amino acids. Trimming stripped 4 bases from V and 0 bases from J, with 9 bases between. Germline V CDR1 and CDR2: SQVTM, ANQGSEA. Naive CD8 cells were CD45RO-negative, positively selected for CCR7, excluding terminally differentiated effector memory CD45RA+ cells. As handled by the study authors: ImmunoSEQ sequences covered only the junction and lacked quality scores; filtering therefore differed. Sequenced by immunoSEQ multiplex PCR; TCRdb stores in-frame clones only, minus some. V, J and clone size derive from that table, while D and trimming were established from the DNA sequence. In the table there are about 550,000 clones, roughly 95% of which are singletons.

This receptor was identified in a woman in her 30s in good health. Sample: naive CD8+ T cells sorted from blood. The gene calls are TRBV29-1 and TRBJ1-2, with no clear D. DNA for the CDR3: TGCAGCGTTGTGGGTACTACTAACTATGGCTACACCTTC. The encoded protein is CSVVGTTNYGYTF.